Listed below are T cell receptor beta chains from one sample, sequenced in a study of blood T cell repertoires in COVID-19. The assay was immunoSEQ multiplex PCR, and TCRdb's table has in-frame clones only and misses some. The table shows about 210,000 clones, with approximately 85% occurring only once. The sample taken for sequencing was peripheral blood. The receptors stem from a woman aged 70-85 years with COVID-19, enrolled during active disease. Both conserved end residues are part of each CDR3. Fields, in order: D gene, clone size, V gene, J gene, CDR3 protein, CDR3 DNA. The D gene is left open where the match is weak. Rows give clone size only sometimes, using once, few, many, or a class for an expanded clone.

TRBD1	NA	TRBV5-1	TRBJ1-5	CASSLDGQGRNQPQHF	TGCGCCAGCAGCTTGGACGGACAGGGGCGGAATCAGCCCCAGCATTTT
NA	NA	TRBV11-3	TRBJ2-7	CASSLEASAYEQYF	TGTGCCAGCAGCTTAGAAGCGAGTGCATACGAGCAGTACTTC
NA	NA	TRBV6-1	TRBJ1-2	CASSEDRGQSKFHGYTF	TGTGCCAGCAGTGAAGATAGAGGACAGTCAAAATTTCATGGCTACACCTTC
NA	once	TRBV18	TRBJ2-1	CASSPSQGANNEQFF	TGTGCCAGCTCACCGTCCCAGGGCGCGAATAATGAGCAGTTCTTC
NA	NA	TRBV24-1	TRBJ1-2	CATSPAGGSGYGYTF	TGTGCCACCAGCCCAGCGGGGGGTTCCGGCTATGGCTACACCTTC
NA	NA	TRBV12-5	TRBJ1-5	CASGGSGGSSQPQHF	TGTGCTAGTGGTGGTAGCGGGGGATCTAGTCAGCCCCAGCATTTT
TRBD1	NA	TRBV5-6	TRBJ1-3	CASSFYRGTSGNTIYF	TGTGCCAGCAGCTTCTACAGGGGCACCTCTGGAAACACCATATATTTT
NA	NA	TRBV5-1	TRBJ1-1	CASSLFLSENTEAFF	TGCGCCAGCAGCTTGTTCCTCTCAGAGAACACTGAAGCTTTCTTT
TRBD2	few	TRBV18	TRBJ2-1	CASSPISGAVDLYNEQFF	TGTGCCAGCTCACCAATTAGCGGGGCCGTCGACCTCTACAATGAGCAGTTCTTC
TRBD2	once	TRBV12-5	TRBJ2-1	CASGAPPGLAGGYYNEQFF	TGTGCTAGTGGTGCCCCTCCGGGACTAGCGGGAGGCTACTACAATGAGCAGTTCTTC
NA	NA	TRBV9	TRBJ1-3	CASSEGVPGYSGNTIYF	TGTGCCAGCAGTGAGGGTGTGCCGGGGTACTCGGGAAACACCATATATTTT
NA	few	TRBV3-1/TRBV3-2	TRBJ1-3	CASSRSSQGTSGNTIYF	TGTGCCAGCAGCCGTAGCTCACAGGGAACGTCTGGAAACACCATATATTTT
TRBD1	NA	TRBV18	TRBJ1-1	CASSPAGGRTEAFF	TGTGCCAGCTCACCAGCAGGGGGCAGGACTGAAGCTTTCTTT
NA	NA	TRBV7-7	TRBJ1-3	CASSPVVSGNTIYF	TGTGCTAGCAGCCCCGTAGTCTCTGGAAACACCATATATTTT
NA	few	TRBV25-1	TRBJ1-6	CASSESPLYSPLHF	TGTGCCAGCAGTGAATCCCCTTTATATTCACCCCTCCACTTT
NA	NA	TRBV5-1	TRBJ1-3	CASSFLGVGNTIYF	TGCGCCAGCAGCTTCTTAGGGGTTGGAAACACCATATATTTT